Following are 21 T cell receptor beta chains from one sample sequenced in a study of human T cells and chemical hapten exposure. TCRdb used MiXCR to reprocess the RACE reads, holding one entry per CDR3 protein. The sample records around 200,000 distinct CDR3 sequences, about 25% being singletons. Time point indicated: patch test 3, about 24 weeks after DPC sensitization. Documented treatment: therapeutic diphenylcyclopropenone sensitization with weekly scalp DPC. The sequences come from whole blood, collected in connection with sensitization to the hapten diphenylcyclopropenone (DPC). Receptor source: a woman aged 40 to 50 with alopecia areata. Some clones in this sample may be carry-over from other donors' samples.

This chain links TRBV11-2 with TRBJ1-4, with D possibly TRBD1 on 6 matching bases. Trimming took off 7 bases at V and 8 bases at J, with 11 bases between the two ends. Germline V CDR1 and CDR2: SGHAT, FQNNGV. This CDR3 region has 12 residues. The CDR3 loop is CASKAGVEKLFF. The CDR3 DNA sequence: TGTGCCAGCAAAGCAGGGGTGGAAAAACTGTTTTTT.

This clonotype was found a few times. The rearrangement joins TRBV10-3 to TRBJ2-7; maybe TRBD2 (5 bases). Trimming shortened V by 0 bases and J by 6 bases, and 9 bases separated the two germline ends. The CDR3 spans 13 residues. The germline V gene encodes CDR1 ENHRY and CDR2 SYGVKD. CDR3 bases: TGTGCCATCAGTGAGTCTGCTAGCCTCGAGCAGTACTTC. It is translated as CAISESASLEQYF.

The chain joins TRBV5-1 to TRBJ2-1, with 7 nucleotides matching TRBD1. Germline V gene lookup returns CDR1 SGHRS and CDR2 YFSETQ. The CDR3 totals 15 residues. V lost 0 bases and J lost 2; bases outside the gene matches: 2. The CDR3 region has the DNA TGCGCCAGCAGCTTGGAGGGGGCTACCTACAATGAGCAGTTCTTC. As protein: CASSLEGATYNEQFF.

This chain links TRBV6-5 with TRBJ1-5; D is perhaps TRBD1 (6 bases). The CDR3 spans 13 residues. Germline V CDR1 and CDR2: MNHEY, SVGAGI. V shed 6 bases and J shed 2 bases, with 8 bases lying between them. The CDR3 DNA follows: TGTGCCAGCAGAGGGGGTGGCAATCAGCCCCAGCATTTT. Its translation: CASRGGGNQPQHF.

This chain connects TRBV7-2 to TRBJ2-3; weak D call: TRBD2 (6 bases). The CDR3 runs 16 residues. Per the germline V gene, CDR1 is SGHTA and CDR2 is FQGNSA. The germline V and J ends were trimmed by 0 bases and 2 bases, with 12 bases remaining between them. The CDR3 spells CASSLAREDPTDTQYF. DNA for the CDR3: TGTGCCAGCAGCTTAGCCAGGGAGGATCCCACAGATACGCAGTATTTT.

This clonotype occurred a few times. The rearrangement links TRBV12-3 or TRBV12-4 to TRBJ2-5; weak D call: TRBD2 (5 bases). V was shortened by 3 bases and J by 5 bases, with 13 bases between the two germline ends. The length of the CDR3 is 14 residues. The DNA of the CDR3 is TGTGCCAGCAGTTTGGGGAGTTTGTATGAGACCCAGTACTTC. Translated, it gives CASSLGSLYETQYF.

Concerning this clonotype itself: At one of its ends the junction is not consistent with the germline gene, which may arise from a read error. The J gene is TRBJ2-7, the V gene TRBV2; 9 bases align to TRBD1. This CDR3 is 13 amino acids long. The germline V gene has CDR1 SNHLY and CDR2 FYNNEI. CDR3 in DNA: TGCGCTCCGGGAACCGGGACAGGGTTCGAGCAGTACTTC. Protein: CAPGTGTGFEQYF.

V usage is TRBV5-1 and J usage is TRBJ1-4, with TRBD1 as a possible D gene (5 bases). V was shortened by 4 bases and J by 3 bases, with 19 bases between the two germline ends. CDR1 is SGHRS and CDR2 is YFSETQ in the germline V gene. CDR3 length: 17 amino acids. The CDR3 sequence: CASSLVGAREANEKLFF. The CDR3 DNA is TGCGCCAGCAGCCTCGTGGGCGCCAGGGAGGCTAATGAAAAACTGTTTTTT.

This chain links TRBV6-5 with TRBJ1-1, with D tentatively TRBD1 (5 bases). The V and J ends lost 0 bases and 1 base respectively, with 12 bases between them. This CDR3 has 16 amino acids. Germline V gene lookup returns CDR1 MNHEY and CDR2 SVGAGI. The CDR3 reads CASSYSINDRNTEAFF. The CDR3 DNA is TGTGCCAGCAGTTACTCGATAAATGACAGGAACACTGAAGCTTTCTTT.

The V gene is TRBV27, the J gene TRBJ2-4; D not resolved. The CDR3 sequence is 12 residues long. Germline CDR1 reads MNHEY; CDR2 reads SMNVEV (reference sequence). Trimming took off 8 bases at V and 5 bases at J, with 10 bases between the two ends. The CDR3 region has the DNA TGTGCCAGCCGGTCCCACGAAAACATTCAGTACTTC. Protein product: CASRSHENIQYF.

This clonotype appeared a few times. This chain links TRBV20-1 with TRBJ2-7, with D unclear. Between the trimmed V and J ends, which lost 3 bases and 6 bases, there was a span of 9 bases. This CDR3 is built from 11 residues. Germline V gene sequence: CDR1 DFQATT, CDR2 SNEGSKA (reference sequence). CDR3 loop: CSASRLLEQYF. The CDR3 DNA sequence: TGCAGTGCTAGTAGGCTTCTCGAGCAGTACTTC.

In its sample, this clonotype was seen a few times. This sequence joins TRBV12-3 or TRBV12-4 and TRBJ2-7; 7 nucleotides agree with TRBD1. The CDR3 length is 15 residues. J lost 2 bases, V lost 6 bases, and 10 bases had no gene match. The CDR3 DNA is TGTGCCAGCAGCCCAGGACAGGTTGGACCCTACGAGCAGTACTTC. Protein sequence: CASSPGQVGPYEQYF.

The CDR3 nucleotides read TGTGCCAGCAGCCCACCTGGGACAGGGGGTGGGCATGAATGGACTGAAGCTTTCTTT. Its translation: CASSPPGTGGGHEWTEAFF. J is TRBJ1-1 and V is TRBV11-3, with 11 nucleotides matching TRBD1. Germline V gene sequence: CDR1 SGHNT, CDR2 YENEEA. CDR3 length equals 19 residues. J lost 5 bases, V lost 5 bases, and 19 bases had no gene match.

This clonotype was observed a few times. CDR3: CASSSRTGTTDTQYF. The CDR3, as DNA: TGTGCCAGCAGCTCAAGGACAGGGACCACAGATACGCAGTATTTT. This rearrangement joins TRBV28 to TRBJ2-3; 8 bases match TRBD1. The CDR3 length is 15 residues. Germline V gene sequence: CDR1 MDHEN, CDR2 SYDVKM. Losses at the gene ends were 6 bases for V and 2 bases for J; bases not matched to a gene: 7.

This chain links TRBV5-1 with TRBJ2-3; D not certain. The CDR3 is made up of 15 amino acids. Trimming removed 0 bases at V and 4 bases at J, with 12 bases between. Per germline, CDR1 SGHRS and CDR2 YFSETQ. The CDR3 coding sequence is TGCGCCAGCAGCTTGGGTGGAAGGAAGGCAGATACGCAGTATTTT. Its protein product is CASSLGGRKADTQYF.

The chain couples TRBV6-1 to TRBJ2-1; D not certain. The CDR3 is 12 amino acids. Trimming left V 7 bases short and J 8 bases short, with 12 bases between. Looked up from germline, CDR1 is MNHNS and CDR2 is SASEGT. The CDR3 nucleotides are TGTGCCAGCATCAAGGGCGTGCATGAGCAGTTCTTC. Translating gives CASIKGVHEQFF.

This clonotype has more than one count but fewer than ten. This chain's CDR3 is CASSLISGGSYTEAFF. The CDR3 DNA follows: TGTGCCAGCAGTTTAATCTCGGGTGGGTCCTACACTGAAGCTTTCTTT. V and J are TRBV12-3 or TRBV12-4 and TRBJ1-1; no clear D gene. The germline V and J ends were trimmed by 2 bases and 3 bases, with 16 bases remaining between them. The CDR3 length is 16 residues.

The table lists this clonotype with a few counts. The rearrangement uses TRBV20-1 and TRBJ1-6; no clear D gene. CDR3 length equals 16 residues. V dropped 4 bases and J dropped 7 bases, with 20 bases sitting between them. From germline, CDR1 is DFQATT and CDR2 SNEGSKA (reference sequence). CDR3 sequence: CSATRTSGWVNSPLHF. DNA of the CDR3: TGCAGTGCTACTCGGACGTCGGGATGGGTAAATTCACCCCTCCACTTT.

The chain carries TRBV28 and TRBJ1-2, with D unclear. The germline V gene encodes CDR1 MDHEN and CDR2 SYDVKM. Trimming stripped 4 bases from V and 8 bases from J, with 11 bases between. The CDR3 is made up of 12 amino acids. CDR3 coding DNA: TGTGCCAGCAGTTCCGTAATAAGAGGCTACACCTTC. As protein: CASSSVIRGYTF.

CDR3 in DNA: TGTGCCACCAGCAGAGATCACTCAGGGTTGGTGACTTCACCCCTCCACTTT. Its protein is CATSRDHSGLVTSPLHF. The chain uses TRBV15 and TRBJ1-6; weak D call: TRBD1 (5 bases). The ends were cut back, 0 bases at V and 9 bases at J, with 18 bases in the middle. Germline V gene data show CDR1 as LNHNV and CDR2 as YYDKDF (reference sequence). The CDR3 loop spans 17 amino acids.

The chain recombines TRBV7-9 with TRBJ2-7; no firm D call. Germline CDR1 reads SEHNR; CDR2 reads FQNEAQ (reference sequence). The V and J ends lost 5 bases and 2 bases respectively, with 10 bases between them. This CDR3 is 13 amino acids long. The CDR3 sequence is CASSKAITYEQYF. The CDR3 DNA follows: TGTGCCAGCAGCAAGGCAATTACCTACGAGCAGTACTTC.